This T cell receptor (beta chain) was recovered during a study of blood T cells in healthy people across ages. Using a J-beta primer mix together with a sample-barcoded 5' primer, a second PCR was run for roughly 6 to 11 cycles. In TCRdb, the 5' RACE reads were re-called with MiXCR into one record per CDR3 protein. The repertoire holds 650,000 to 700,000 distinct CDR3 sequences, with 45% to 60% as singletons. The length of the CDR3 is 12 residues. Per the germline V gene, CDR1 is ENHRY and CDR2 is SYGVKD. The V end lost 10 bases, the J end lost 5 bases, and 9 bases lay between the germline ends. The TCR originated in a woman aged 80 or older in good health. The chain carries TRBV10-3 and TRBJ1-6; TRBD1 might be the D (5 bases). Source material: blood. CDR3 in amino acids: CATRVDNSPLHF. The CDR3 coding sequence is TGTGCCACCAGGGTCGATAATTCACCCCTCCACTTT.